The rows below give T cell receptor beta chains drawn from one sample of a study of long-term antiretroviral therapy in people with HIV. Profiled with immunoSEQ multiplex PCR; TCRdb holds only in-frame clones, not every one. Here the sample spans over 40,000 clones, less than 95% being singletons. Source: unsorted PBMCs, taken 9.2 years after starting antiretroviral therapy. The receptor source for this set is a man aged 25 to 40 with HIV. Each CDR3 is given with its conserved first and last residue. The D gene is left open where the match is weak. Clone size is stated in some rows and not others, as once, few, many or a class when expanded.

J: TRBJ2-2; size: NA; D: NA; V: TRBV19; CDR3: CASRTQALARELFF; DNA: TGTGCCAGTAGGACCCAAGCACTAGCTAGGGAGCTGTTTTTT
J: TRBJ1-5; size: NA; D: NA; V: TRBV6-5; CDR3: CASSPSTYSNQPQHF; DNA: TGTGCCAGCAGTCCCTCGACGTATAGCAATCAGCCCCAGCATTTT
J: TRBJ2-7; size: NA; D: TRBD1; V: TRBV10-3; CDR3: CATLLGQGPYEQYF; DNA: TGTGCCACACTACTAGGACAGGGGCCCTACGAGCAGTACTTC
J: TRBJ2-5; size: NA; D: NA; V: TRBV29-1; CDR3: CSEGRGLGETQYF; DNA: TGCAGCGAGGGGCGAGGGCTCGGGGAGACCCAGTACTTC
J: TRBJ2-5; size: NA; D: TRBD2; V: TRBV9; CDR3: CASSVSGLGSQETQYF; DNA: TGTGCCAGCAGCGTTAGCGGGTTGGGTAGCCAGGAGACCCAGTACTTC
J: TRBJ2-1; size: NA; D: NA; V: TRBV29-1; CDR3: CSVEETKTSSYNEQFF; DNA: TGCAGCGTTGAAGAGACTAAGACGAGCTCCTACAATGAGCAGTTCTTC
J: TRBJ2-1; size: NA; D: NA; V: TRBV7-3; CDR3: CASSSPLVPNEQFF; DNA: TGTGCCAGCAGCTCCCCACTAGTGCCCAATGAGCAGTTCTTC
J: TRBJ1-5; size: once; D: NA; V: TRBV6-5; CDR3: CASRYPSGSNQPQHF; DNA: TGTGCCAGCAGGTATCCCTCGGGGAGCAATCAGCCCCAGCATTTT
J: TRBJ1-1; size: NA; D: NA; V: TRBV9; CDR3: CASSVEESLMNTEAFF; DNA: TGTGCCAGCAGCGTAGAGGAAAGTCTTATGAACACTGAAGCTTTCTTT
J: TRBJ1-4; size: NA; D: TRBD1; V: TRBV6-1; CDR3: CASRSGQATNEKLFF; DNA: TGTGCCAGCAGATCGGGACAGGCGACTAATGAAAAACTGTTTTTT
J: TRBJ2-1; size: NA; D: TRBD2; V: TRBV5-1; CDR3: CASSPRGVAPYNEQFF; DNA: TGCGCCAGCAGCCCCCGGGGGGTGGCCCCCTACAATGAGCAGTTCTTC
J: TRBJ1-1; size: NA; D: TRBD1; V: TRBV11-2; CDR3: CASSLNQGVKNTEAFF; DNA: TGTGCCAGCAGCTTAAACCAGGGGGTGAAGAACACTGAAGCTTTCTTT
J: TRBJ2-5; size: NA; D: NA; V: TRBV11-3; CDR3: CASSLVGGGTQYF; DNA: TGTGCCAGCAGCTTAGTGGGGGGAGGGACCCAGTACTTC
J: TRBJ2-2; size: NA; D: NA; V: TRBV5-1; CDR3: CASSLGILNTGELFF; DNA: TGCGCCAGCAGCTTGGGGATCCTGAACACCGGGGAGCTGTTTTTT
J: TRBJ2-3; size: NA; D: NA; V: TRBV5-1; CDR3: CASSLGAATTDTQYF; DNA: TGCGCCAGCAGCTTGGGTGCGGCTACCACAGATACGCAGTATTTT
J: TRBJ2-1; size: NA; D: TRBD2; V: TRBV13; CDR3: CASSFLKTSGGNNEQFF; DNA: TGTGCCAGCAGCTTCCTAAAGACTAGCGGGGGAAACAATGAGCAGTTCTTC
J: TRBJ2-6; size: NA; D: NA; V: TRBV6-5; CDR3: CASSYGHSGANVLTF; DNA: TGTGCCAGCAGTTACGGACACTCTGGGGCCAACGTCCTGACTTTC
J: TRBJ1-1; size: NA; D: NA; V: TRBV19; CDR3: CASSPQGLNTEAFF; DNA: TGTGCCAGTAGTCCCCAGGGCCTGAACACTGAAGCTTTCTTT
J: TRBJ2-3; size: NA; D: NA; V: TRBV11-2; CDR3: CASGLAGPRDTQYF; DNA: TGTGCCAGCGGGCTTGCGGGGCCACGGGATACGCAGTATTTT
J: TRBJ1-1; size: NA; D: NA; V: TRBV25-1; CDR3: CASSGAEAFF; DNA: TGTGCCAGCAGTGGGGCTGAAGCTTTCTTT
J: TRBJ2-3; size: NA; D: NA; V: TRBV5-6; CDR3: CASSPGAAEVTDTQYF; DNA: TGTGCCAGCAGCCCGGGGGCCGCCGAGGTCACAGATACGCAGTATTTT
J: TRBJ2-5; size: NA; D: NA; V: TRBV7-9; CDR3: CASSWGGVVETQYF; DNA: TGTGCCAGCAGTTGGGGAGGCGTAGTGGAGACCCAGTACTTC
J: TRBJ1-4; size: once; D: TRBD1; V: TRBV15; CDR3: CATTLQGNEKLFF; DNA: TGTGCCACCACCCTACAGGGGAATGAAAAACTGTTTTTT
J: TRBJ2-1; size: once; D: NA; V: TRBV7-3; CDR3: CASSRTGREYNEQFF; DNA: TGTGCCAGCAGCCGCACAGGGAGGGAGTACAATGAGCAGTTCTTC
J: TRBJ2-7; size: NA; D: TRBD1; V: TRBV5-1; CDR3: CASEPGTGLDEQYF; DNA: TGCGCCTCCGAACCGGGGACAGGGTTGGACGAGCAGTACTTC
J: TRBJ2-1; size: NA; D: NA; V: TRBV11-2; CDR3: CASSLGVSNEQFF; DNA: TGTGCCAGCAGCTTAGGGGTTTCGAATGAGCAGTTCTTC
J: TRBJ2-6; size: NA; D: NA; V: TRBV7-9; CDR3: CASDRTGANVLTF; DNA: TGTGCCAGCGATAGGACTGGGGCCAACGTCCTGACTTTC
J: TRBJ2-5; size: once; D: NA; V: TRBV7-6; CDR3: CASSRGALEGETQYF; DNA: TGTGCCAGCAGCCGTGGGGCCCTCGAAGGAGAGACCCAGTACTTC
J: TRBJ2-5; size: NA; D: NA; V: TRBV6-5; CDR3: CASSHAGYQETQYF; DNA: TGTGCCAGCAGCCATGCGGGGTACCAAGAGACCCAGTACTTC
J: TRBJ2-1; size: NA; D: NA; V: TRBV27; CDR3: CASSRYSETYNEQFF; DNA: TGTGCCAGCAGTCGTTACTCGGAAACCTACAATGAGCAGTTCTTC
J: TRBJ2-5; size: NA; D: NA; V: TRBV6-5; CDR3: CASSYSYQETQYF; DNA: TGTGCCAGCAGTTACTCCTACCAAGAGACCCAGTACTTC
J: TRBJ2-7; size: NA; D: NA; V: TRBV5-1; CDR3: CASSLQGKVEQYF; DNA: TGCGCCAGCAGCTTACAGGGTAAGGTTGAGCAGTACTTC
J: TRBJ2-7; size: NA; D: TRBD1; V: TRBV5-1; CDR3: CASSSLPWTGGDEYF; DNA: TGCGCCAGCAGCTCCCTACCCTGGACAGGGGGCGACGAGTACTTC
J: TRBJ1-2; size: NA; D: NA; V: TRBV28; CDR3: CASRADPRINYGYTF; DNA: TGTGCCAGCAGGGCGGACCCTCGAATAAACTATGGCTACACCTTC
J: TRBJ1-1; size: NA; D: NA; V: TRBV6-5; CDR3: CASSLWGPLNTEAFF; DNA: TGTGCCAGCAGTCTATGGGGGCCGTTAAACACTGAAGCTTTCTTT
J: TRBJ1-2; size: NA; D: TRBD1; V: TRBV5-1; CDR3: CASSLDWDSLTYGYTF; DNA: TGCGCCAGCAGCTTGGATTGGGACAGCCTTACCTATGGCTACACCTTC
J: TRBJ2-5; size: NA; D: NA; V: TRBV27; CDR3: CASSSYGGETQYF; DNA: TGTGCCAGCAGCTCTTACGGGGGAGAGACCCAGTACTTC
J: TRBJ1-5; size: NA; D: NA; V: TRBV7-2; CDR3: CASSPAWLDQPQHF; DNA: TGTGCCAGCAGCCCAGCGTGGCTGGATCAGCCCCAGCATTTT
J: TRBJ1-5; size: NA; D: NA; V: TRBV7-9; CDR3: CASSFTGQPQHF; DNA: TGTGCCAGCAGCTTTACAGGCCAGCCCCAGCATTTT
J: TRBJ1-2; size: NA; D: NA; V: TRBV7-9; CDR3: CASSANRLANYGYTF; DNA: TGTGCCAGCAGCGCGAACAGACTAGCTAACTATGGCTACACCTTC
J: TRBJ2-1; size: NA; D: TRBD2; V: TRBV5-1; CDR3: CASSLAGGGSSYNEQFF; DNA: TGCGCCAGCAGCTTGGCTGGGGGGGGGAGCTCCTACAATGAGCAGTTCTTC
J: TRBJ2-7; size: few; D: TRBD2; V: TRBV6-1; CDR3: CAAGRGGYEQYF; DNA: TGTGCCGCAGGCCGGGGGGGATACGAGCAGTACTTC
J: TRBJ2-2; size: NA; D: NA; V: TRBV6-1; CDR3: CASSEAIRGPNTGELFF; DNA: TGTGCCAGCAGTGAAGCTATCAGGGGTCCTAACACCGGGGAGCTGTTTTTT
J: TRBJ2-7; size: NA; D: NA; V: TRBV6-1; CDR3: CASSEPYEQYF; DNA: TGTGCCAGCAGTGAGCCCTACGAGCAGTACTTC
J: TRBJ2-7; size: NA; D: NA; V: TRBV11-1; CDR3: CASSLQIRPSYEQYF; DNA: TGTGCCAGCAGCTTACAGATCAGACCCTCCTACGAGCAGTACTTC
J: TRBJ1-4; size: NA; D: TRBD1; V: TRBV6-5; CDR3: CASSYSYRGDREKLFF; DNA: TGTGCCAGCAGTTACTCCTACAGGGGAGATAGGGAAAAACTGTTTTTT
J: TRBJ2-1; size: NA; D: TRBD1; V: TRBV11-2; CDR3: CASSAHRGLRNEQFF; DNA: TGTGCCAGCAGCGCCCACAGGGGGCTGAGGAATGAGCAGTTCTTC
J: TRBJ2-3; size: NA; D: NA; V: TRBV14; CDR3: CASSQSMTDTQYF; DNA: TGTGCCAGCAGCCAGTCGATGACAGATACGCAGTATTTT
J: TRBJ1-1; size: NA; D: NA; V: TRBV15; CDR3: CATSRDGGASTEAFF; DNA: TGTGCCACCAGCAGAGATGGGGGGGCCAGCACTGAAGCTTTCTTT
J: TRBJ1-3; size: NA; D: TRBD1; V: TRBV5-1; CDR3: CASSLVGGTGNTIYF; DNA: TGCGCCAGCAGCTTGGTAGGGGGCACTGGAAACACCATATATTTT
J: TRBJ1-2; size: NA; D: TRBD1; V: TRBV27; CDR3: CASSTGTGGLGYTF; DNA: TGTGCCAGCAGTACCGGGACAGGGGGCCTTGGCTACACCTTC
J: TRBJ2-3; size: NA; D: NA; V: TRBV5-4; CDR3: CASSHGGEADTQYF; DNA: TGTGCCAGCAGCCACGGAGGGGAGGCCGATACGCAGTATTTT